A single sample gave rise to the 23 T cell receptor beta chains below, sequenced in a study of blood T cells in healthy people across ages. Primed by a sample-barcoded 5' primer and a J-beta primer mix, a second PCR proceeded for about 7 to 12 cycles. TCRdb ran MiXCR on the 5' RACE reads and lists one entry per CDR3 protein. This sample yields some 710,000 distinct CDR3 sequences, of which 46% are seen a single time; around 18% belongs to the top ten. Sequenced material: blood. The receptors here all came from a man older than 75 in good health.

The V call is TRBV11-3, the J call TRBJ2-1; possibly TRBD2 for D (6 bases). V was shortened by 6 bases and J by 5 bases, with 17 bases between the two germline ends. This CDR3 has 15 amino acids. The germline V gene encodes CDR1 SGHNT and CDR2 YENEEA. The CDR3 loop is CASSGAGTGHNEQFF. The CDR3 nucleotides are TGTGCCAGCAGTGGGGCCGGGACTGGACACAATGAGCAGTTCTTC.

The chain carries TRBV12-3 or TRBV12-4 and TRBJ1-5; D unresolved. V lost 7 bases and J 9 bases, leaving 13 bases between the germline ends. This CDR3 spans 12 amino acids. This chain's CDR3 is CASKTEFGPQHF. The CDR3 DNA sequence: TGTGCCAGCAAAACCGAGTTCGGGCCCCAGCATTTT.

This clonotype was observed a handful of times. This rearrangement joins TRBV5-1 to TRBJ1-2, with a possible D match to TRBD1 (5 bases). V shed 1 base and J shed 7 bases, with 11 bases lying between them. In germline, CDR1 is SGHRS, CDR2 YFSETQ. This CDR3 is 13 amino acids long. The CDR3 DNA reads TGCGCCAGCAGCTTGTCGGGGGGTAGTGGCTACACCTTC. It specifies CASSLSGGSGYTF.

The chain has TRBV30 and TRBJ2-7; possible D gene TRBD1, 6 bases. CDR1 is GTSNPN and CDR2 is SVGIG in the germline V gene (reference sequence). Trimming removed 0 bases at V and 1 base at J, with 16 bases between. The CDR3 totals 16 residues. The CDR3 DNA reads TGTGCCTGGAGTGTACTGGGACGGACAGCATCCTACGAGCAGTACTTC. Its translation is CAWSVLGRTASYEQYF.

This clonotype occurred many times. The gene calls are TRBV25-1 and TRBJ2-5; tentative D call: TRBD2 (5 bases). CDR3 size: 15 residues. Germline V lookup: CDR1 MGHDK, CDR2 SYGVNS. The V and J ends lost 3 bases and 1 base respectively, with 12 bases between them. CDR3 region: CASSEVEGFQETQYF. CDR3 DNA: TGTGCCAGCAGTGAGGTAGAGGGTTTCCAAGAGACCCAGTACTTC.

This chain joins TRBV29-1 and TRBJ1-2; D may be TRBD1 (5 bases). The CDR3 contains 12 residues. The V end lost 4 bases, the J end lost 6 bases, and 12 bases lay between the germline ends. CDR1 and CDR2 (germline): SQVTM, ANQGSEA. CDR3 bases: TGCAGCGTTGGACAGCGAGGGGATGGCTACACCTTC. It is translated as CSVGQRGDGYTF.

This clonotype occurred a few times. The V call is TRBV28, the J call TRBJ2-7, with 8 bases matching TRBD2. Germline-derived CDR1 and CDR2 are MDHEN and SYDVKM. The CDR3 runs to 13 residues. The V gene end was trimmed by 8 bases and the J gene end by 0 bases; junction bases not matched to a gene: 3. Written as DNA, the CDR3 is TGTGCCAGCGAGGGACTAGGCTCCTACGAGCAGTACTTC. This encodes CASEGLGSYEQYF.

The genes are TRBV20-1 and TRBJ2-5; 7 bases match TRBD2. The CDR3 has 12 residues. Per germline, CDR1 DFQATT and CDR2 SNEGSKA (reference sequence). V lost 6 bases and J lost 11; bases outside the gene matches: 12. CDR3 sequence reads: CSAARTLREQYF. CDR3 coding DNA: TGCAGTGCCGCACGGACTCTGCGGGAGCAGTACTTC.

In its sample, this clonotype was seen a few times. The chain joins TRBV29-1 to TRBJ2-5; 8 bases fit TRBD1. CDR1 is SQVTM, CDR2 ANQGSEA, per germline. The CDR3 consists of 13 residues. V gave up 6 bases and J gave up 11 bases; unmatched junction bases: 14. The CDR3 spells CSVRQGALSVQYF. DNA for the CDR3: TGCAGCGTACGTCAGGGGGCGCTTTCCGTGCAGTACTTC.

This clonotype was recorded a few times. This rearrangement joins TRBV30 to TRBJ2-7; 9 nucleotides agree with TRBD1. The J call may not be correct, given that the DNA end is closer to TRBJ2-5. The CDR3 is 15 residues long. Germline V lookup: CDR1 GTSNPN, CDR2 SVGIG (reference sequence). The DNA of the CDR3 is TGTGCCTGGAGTAGCGGACAGGGGATCGAAGGGACCCAGTACTTC. It encodes CAWSSGQGIEGTQYF.

The rearrangement joins TRBV6-6 to TRBJ2-7; perhaps TRBD1 as D (6 bases). With 7 bases removed from V and 1 base from J, the gap between germline ends came to 14 bases. The CDR3 is 14 residues long. CDR1 is MNHNY and CDR2 is SVGAGI in the germline V gene (reference sequence). CDR3 protein: CASTDIRGSYEQYF. The CDR3 DNA is TGTGCCAGCACCGACATTAGGGGGTCCTACGAGCAGTACTTC.

In regard to this clonotype: One end of the junction fails to match germline, which may point to a read error. V usage is TRBV3-1 and J usage is TRBJ2-1, with TRBD2 identical over 13 bases. The germline gives CDR1 LGHDT, CDR2 YNNKEL (reference sequence). The CDR3 has 18 amino acids. The DNA of the CDR3 is TGTGCCGGCAGCCCCGGTCGACTAGCGGGGGGCTCCTACAATGAGCAGTTCTTC. It codes for CAGSPGRLAGGSYNEQFF.

The chain is built from TRBV20-1 and TRBJ1-4; tentatively, D is TRBD1 (6 bases). The CDR3 sequence is 15 residues long. V shed 5 bases and J shed 4 bases, with 17 bases lying between them. Germline-derived CDR1 and CDR2 are DFQATT and SNEGSKA (reference sequence). The DNA of the CDR3 is TGCAGTGCTCCCCTAGGGGGGGGGAATAATGAAAAACTGTTTTTT. It encodes CSAPLGGGNNEKLFF.

J is TRBJ2-1 and V is TRBV10-3, with 7 bases aligning to TRBD1. The CDR3 consists of 14 residues. In germline, CDR1 is ENHRY, CDR2 SYGVKD. V lost 3 bases to trimming and J lost 15 bases; unmatched junction nucleotides: 14. CDR3 protein: CAISDVTTGSSRFF. CDR3 DNA: TGTGCCATCAGTGACGTAACGACAGGGTCAAGTCGGTTCTTC.

The rearrangement links TRBV19 to TRBJ1-5; D is uncertain. The ends were cut back, 7 bases at V and 0 bases at J, with 13 bases in the middle. The CDR3 runs 15 residues. The germline V gene has CDR1 LNHDA and CDR2 SQIVND (reference sequence). CDR3 residues: CASTPGVVSNQPQHF. The DNA of the CDR3 is TGTGCCAGTACCCCTGGGGTAGTTAGCAATCAGCCCCAGCATTTT.

V and J are TRBV2 and TRBJ2-4; tentative D call: TRBD1 (5 bases). Germline values: CDR1 SNHLY, CDR2 FYNNEI. The CDR3 loop spans 11 amino acids. Trimming stripped 6 bases from V and 13 bases from J, with 13 bases between. The CDR3 DNA follows: TGTGCCAGCAGGGAGACAGCTGAGCAGTACTTC. This sequence encodes CASRETAEQYF.

This clonotype was counted only a few times. The rearrangement links TRBV15 to TRBJ2-7; a weak D match, TRBD1 (7 bases). Trimming took 5 bases from V and 2 from J, leaving 16 bases between them. Germline V lookup: CDR1 LNHNV, CDR2 YYDKDF (reference sequence). The CDR3 is 15 amino acids. The CDR3 here is CATSPGAGGPYEQYF. Here the CDR3 DNA reads TGTGCCACCAGCCCGGGGGCAGGGGGGCCCTACGAGCAGTACTTC. Looking up the rest from reference TRBV15 and TRBJ2-7 gives the full variable domain: DAMVIQNPRYQVTQFGKPVTLSCSQTLNHNVMYWYQQKSSQAPKLLFHYYDKDFNNEADTPDNFQSRRPNTSFCFLDIRSPGLGDTAMYLCATSPGAGGPYEQYFGPGTRLTVT.

Points on this clonotype: At one boundary the junction diverges from the germline segment, which might be a read error. The chain couples TRBV20-1 to TRBJ2-5; 8 bases are a match to TRBD1. The DNA end lines up better with TRBJ2-7; the J call may be wrong. The CDR3 runs 15 residues. Germline V lookup: CDR1 DFQATT, CDR2 SNEGSKA (reference sequence). CDR3: CGAKPGQVTAYEQYF. The CDR3 DNA sequence: TGCGGTGCCAAACCGGGACAGGTCACCGCCTACGAGCAGTACTTC.

The chain carries TRBV30 and TRBJ1-1; 10 bases are a match to TRBD1. The CDR3 contains 16 residues. Germline lookup yields CDR1 GTSNPN and CDR2 SVGIG (reference sequence). Losses at the gene ends were 0 bases for V and 3 bases for J; bases not matched to a gene: 7. Written as DNA, the CDR3 is TGTGCCTGGAGTGTACGGGACAGGGGTTTGGACACTGAAGCTTTCTTT. As protein: CAWSVRDRGLDTEAFF.

This clonotype has a handful of counts. The chain recombines TRBV20-1 with TRBJ2-2; TRBD2 agrees at 7 bases. V was clipped by 3 bases and J by 3 bases; unmatched bases: 10. The CDR3 extends over 16 amino acids. Germline V CDR1 and CDR2: DFQATT, SNEGSKA (reference sequence). Here the CDR3 reads CSARVMEAGDTGELFF. The DNA for the CDR3 is TGCAGTGCTAGGGTGATGGAGGCGGGAGACACCGGGGAGCTGTTTTTT.

The rearrangement uses TRBV7-2 and TRBJ2-3, with unresolved D. Deletions cut 5 bases from V and 7 bases from J, with 13 bases between. The CDR3 runs to 13 residues. Germline CDR1 SGHTA, CDR2 FQGNSA. The CDR3: CASSAKVSYTQYF. In DNA, the CDR3 is TGTGCCAGCAGCGCAAAAGTGAGTTATACGCAGTATTTT. The complete variable domain, with remaining parts taken from reference TRBV7-2 and TRBJ2-3, reads GAGVSQSPSNKVTEKGKDVELRCDPISGHTALYWYRQSLGQGLEFLIYFQGNSAPDKSGLPSDRFSAERTGGSVSTLTIQRTQQEDSAVYLCASSAKVSYTQYFGPGTRLTVL.

CDR3 residues: CASSLTGYGDTQYF. Here the CDR3 DNA reads TGTGCCAGCAGCCTTACAGGGTATGGAGATACGCAGTATTTT. This rearrangement joins TRBV7-9 to TRBJ2-3, with TRBD1 as a possible D gene (6 bases). This CDR3 comprises 14 residues. Germline-derived CDR1 and CDR2 are SEHNR and FQNEAQ (reference sequence). The V and J ends lost 5 bases and 5 bases respectively, with 14 bases between them.

This clonotype was counted a few times. The chain recombines TRBV19 with TRBJ2-5, with 8 nucleotides matching TRBD1. V lost 3 bases, J lost 4 bases, and 1 base stayed unmatched. There are 13 residues in the CDR3. Germline CDR1 LNHDA, CDR2 SQIVND (reference sequence). The CDR3 coding sequence is TGTGCCAGTAGTATTGGACAGGGAGAGACCCAGTACTTC. It codes for CASSIGQGETQYF.